This TCR beta chain originates from a study of human T cells and chemical hapten exposure. Across the study: TCR yields per sample varied, mainly owing to small pooled library volume differences.

TCRdb ran MiXCR on the RACE reads and lists one entry per CDR3 protein. The data hold about 120,000 distinct CDR3 sequences, with about 14% observed a single time. Time point reported: pre-sensitization, week 0. Documented treatment: therapeutic diphenylcyclopropenone sensitization with weekly scalp DPC. The study enrolled 18 to 70-year-old alopecia patients suitable for DPC. Total RNA was isolated from whole blood that had not been fractionated. Germline V gene data show CDR1 as SGDLS and CDR2 as YYNGEE. The CDR3 loop spans 14 amino acids. The ends were cut back, 0 bases at V and 0 bases at J, with 7 bases in the middle.

The input for sequencing was whole blood, taken in connection with sensitization to the hapten diphenylcyclopropenone (DPC). The sequence derives from a woman younger than 30 with alopecia areata. Some clones in this sample may be carry-over from other donors' samples. The rearrangement joins TRBV9 to TRBJ2-7; tentatively, D is TRBD2 (6 bases). CDR3 DNA: TGTGCCAGCAGCGTAGACGGGGGCTCCTACGAGCAGTACTTC. Translating gives CASSVDGGSYEQYF.